This is a list of T cell receptor beta chains from one sample in a study of CD4 and CD8 cells across lung adenocarcinoma regions. TCRdb called the PCR reads again in MiXCR, with one record for every CDR3 protein. The sample contains about 4,000 distinct CDR3 sequences, roughly 51% of which appear only once. Material for sequencing was CD4+ T cells from the margin of a lung tumor. These receptors originate from a female donor with lung adenocarcinoma. The CD4 and CD8 labels of this study may be unreliable. Both conserved end residues are part of each CDR3. The D gene is left open where the match is weak. A row's size may be missing; if present it is once, few, many or a size class.

d_call	clone_size	v_call	j_call	cdr3_aa	cdr3_nt
TRBD1	-	TRBV10-2	TRBJ2-1	CASSETRQGVGEQFF	TGCGCCAGCAGTGAGACTAGACAGGGAGTGGGTGAGCAGTTCTTC
TRBD2	-	TRBV9	TRBJ2-7	CASSVSSGIGEQYF	TGTGCCAGCAGCGTGTCTAGCGGGATTGGCGAGCAGTACTTC
-	-	TRBV10-1	TRBJ2-5	CASSESNWGETQYF	TGCGCCAGCAGTGAGTCGAATTGGGGAGAGACCCAGTACTTC
-	-	TRBV27	TRBJ2-1	CASSSSASSVRKNDQFF	TGTGCCAGCAGTTCGTCGGCCTCTAGCGTCAGAAAGAATGATCAGTTCTTC
TRBD2	-	TRBV6-1	TRBJ2-1	CASRLAGVNEQFF	TGTGCCAGCCGACTAGCGGGAGTGAATGAGCAGTTCTTC
TRBD1	-	TRBV6-1	TRBJ2-5	CASSENWGQGGETQYF	TGTGCCAGCAGTGAAAATTGGGGACAGGGGGGCGAGACCCAGTACTTC
TRBD1	medium-sized	TRBV6-1	TRBJ1-6	CASSPGTGISPLHF	TGTGCCAGCAGCCCCGGGACAGGGATTTCACCCCTCCACTTT
-	-	TRBV11-2	TRBJ2-1	CASSFQQGHSYNEQFF	TGTGCCAGCAGCTTTCAGCAGGGGCACTCCTACAATGAGCAGTTCTTC
TRBD2	-	TRBV6-1	TRBJ2-7	CASSGNTGTSGSHGYEQYF	TGTGCCAGCAGTGGTAACACCGGGACTAGCGGGTCCCATGGCTACGAGCAGTACTTC
-	-	TRBV6-1	TRBJ1-6	CASTPGISSYNSPLHF	TGTGCCAGCACCCCGGGGATAAGCTCCTATAATTCACCCCTCCACTTT
-	-	TRBV10-1	TRBJ2-5	CASSDGQRNTQYF	TGCGCCAGCAGTGATGGACAGCGTAACACCCAGTACTTC
TRBD2	-	TRBV28	TRBJ2-7	CASSRLAGAGEQYF	TGTGCCAGCAGCAGACTAGCGGGAGCGGGTGAGCAGTACTTC
-	once	TRBV6-2/TRBV6-3	TRBJ1-1	CASSYRGDDTEAFF	TGTGCCAGCAGTTACCGCGGGGACGACACTGAAGCTTTCTTT
-	-	TRBV6-1	TRBJ2-3	CASSGGTGQDTQYF	TGTGCCAGCAGTGGGGGAACAGGGCAGGATACGCAGTATTTT
-	few	TRBV6-1	TRBJ2-7	CASSPGHIYEQYF	TGTGCCAGCAGCCCGGGACACATCTACGAGCAGTACTTC
-	-	TRBV12-3/TRBV12-4	TRBJ1-3	CASSRAGGVGNTIYF	TGTGCCAGCAGCCGAGCCGGGGGAGTCGGAAACACCATATATTTT
-	-	TRBV5-1	TRBJ2-1	CASSLQTGSYNEQFF	TGCGCCAGCAGCTTACAAACAGGGTCCTACAATGAGCAGTTCTTC
TRBD2	large	TRBV7-2	TRBJ2-7	CASSLDGRRNEQYF	TGTGCCAGCAGCTTAGACGGGAGGAGAAACGAGCAGTACTTC
-	large	TRBV6-5	TRBJ2-1	CASIFSPGSLGEQFF	TGTGCCAGCATTTTTTCGCCTGGATCGCTGGGTGAGCAGTTCTTC